Sequencing of this T cell receptor (beta chain) was carried out in a study of radiotherapy plus CTLA-4 blockade in lung cancer. Sequencing was performed with immunoSEQ multiplex PCR; in TCRdb, only in-frame clones are kept and a portion is missing. In the table there are 81,000 or so clones, about four fifths of which are singletons. This clonotype originated in a human donor with non-small cell lung cancer who had stable disease on radiotherapy plus ipilimumab. This sample comprised peripheral blood, obtained from a patient treated with radiotherapy plus ipilimumab.

CDR3 region: CASSQDSSNEKLFF. Here the CDR3 DNA reads TGCGCCAGCAGCCAGGACAGTTCTAATGAAAAACTGTTTTTT. This chain uses TRBV4-1 with TRBJ1-4, with D perhaps TRBD1 (6 bases). Germline V gene sequence: CDR1 MGHRA, CDR2 YSYEKL. The CDR3 is made up of 14 amino acids. V was trimmed by 3 bases and J by 3 bases, leaving 8 bases between them.